These T cell receptor beta chains were read from a single sample in a study of blood T cell repertoires in COVID-19. Measured with immunoSEQ multiplex PCR; TCRdb has only the in-frame clones, and not every one. The sample gives fewer than 300,000 clones, roughly 84% of which show up once; more than 15% is in the top ten. Source material: peripheral blood. The receptors here all came from a person between 65 and 79 years old with COVID-19, enrolled during active disease. Each CDR3 is given with its conserved first and last residue.

>TRBV7-9|TRBJ2-3
CASSPPRVAQADTQYF
>TRBV7-9|TRBJ1-1
CASSGGTVNTEAFF
>TRBV7-8|TRBJ2-5
CASSSALAGAQETQYF
>TRBV3-1/TRBV3-2|TRBJ2-2
CASSQGGRVGELFF
>TRBV30|TRBJ1-1
CAWASPGTQNTEAFF
>TRBV18|TRBJ2-1
CASSPGLEREGRNEQFF
>TRBV7-2|TRBJ1-4
CASSLLTRVGEKLFF
>TRBV2|TRBJ2-7
CASSMTSGGSYEQYF
>TRBV5-1|TRBJ2-3
CASSLARNTDTQYF
>TRBV19|TRBJ2-1
CASSPRGSGGWSSYNEQFF
>TRBV12-5|TRBJ1-1
CASGARSVPNTEAFF
>TRBV27|TRBJ1-6
CASSRQGAMDSPLHF